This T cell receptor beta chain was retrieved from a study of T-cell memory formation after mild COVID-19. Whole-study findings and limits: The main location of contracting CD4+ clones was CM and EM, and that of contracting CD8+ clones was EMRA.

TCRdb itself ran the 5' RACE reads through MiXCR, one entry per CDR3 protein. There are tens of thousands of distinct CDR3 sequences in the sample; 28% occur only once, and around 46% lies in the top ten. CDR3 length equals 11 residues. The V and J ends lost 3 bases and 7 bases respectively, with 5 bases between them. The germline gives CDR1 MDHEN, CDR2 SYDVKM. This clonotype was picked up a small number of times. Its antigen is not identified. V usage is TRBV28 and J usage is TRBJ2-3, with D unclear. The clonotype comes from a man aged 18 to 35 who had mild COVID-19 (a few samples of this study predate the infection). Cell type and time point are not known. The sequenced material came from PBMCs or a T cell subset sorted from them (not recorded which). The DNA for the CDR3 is TGTGCCAGCAGTTTCCAGAATACGCAGTATTTT. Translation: CASSFQNTQYF.